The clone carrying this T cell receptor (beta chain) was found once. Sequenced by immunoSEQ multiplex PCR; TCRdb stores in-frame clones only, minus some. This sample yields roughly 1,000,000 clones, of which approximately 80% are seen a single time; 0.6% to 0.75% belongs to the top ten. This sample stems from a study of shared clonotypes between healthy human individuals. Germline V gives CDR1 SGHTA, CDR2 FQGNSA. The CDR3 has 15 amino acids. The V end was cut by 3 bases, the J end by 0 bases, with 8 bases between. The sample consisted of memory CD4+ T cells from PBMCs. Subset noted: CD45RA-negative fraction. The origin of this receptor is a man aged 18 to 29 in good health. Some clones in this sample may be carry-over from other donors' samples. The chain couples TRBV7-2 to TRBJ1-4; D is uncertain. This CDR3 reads CASSFYSATNEKLFF. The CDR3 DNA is TGTGCCAGCAGCTTTTATAGTGCAACTAATGAAAAACTGTTTTTT.